The source of this TCR beta chain is a study of blood T cells in healthy people across ages. No fewer than 6 million PBMCs went into each sample. A second PCR of about 7 to 12 cycles used a sample-barcoded 5' primer and a J-beta primer mix. TCRdb independently ran MiXCR on the 5' RACE reads; one entry per CDR3 protein. This table holds roughly 1.6 million distinct CDR3 sequences, around 35% found once. The CDR3 has 17 residues. V lost 3 bases, J lost 4 bases, and 7 bases stayed unmatched. The germline V gene encodes CDR1 SGHRS and CDR2 YFSETQ. Sequenced: blood. The source of this sequence is a woman aged 30 to 39 in good health. This rearrangement joins TRBV5-1 to TRBJ2-6; 10 positions agree with TRBD1. The CDR3 loop is CASSYRDRGTGANVLTF. The DNA of the CDR3 is TGCGCCAGCAGCTACCGGGACAGGGGAACGGGGGCCAACGTCCTGACTTTC.